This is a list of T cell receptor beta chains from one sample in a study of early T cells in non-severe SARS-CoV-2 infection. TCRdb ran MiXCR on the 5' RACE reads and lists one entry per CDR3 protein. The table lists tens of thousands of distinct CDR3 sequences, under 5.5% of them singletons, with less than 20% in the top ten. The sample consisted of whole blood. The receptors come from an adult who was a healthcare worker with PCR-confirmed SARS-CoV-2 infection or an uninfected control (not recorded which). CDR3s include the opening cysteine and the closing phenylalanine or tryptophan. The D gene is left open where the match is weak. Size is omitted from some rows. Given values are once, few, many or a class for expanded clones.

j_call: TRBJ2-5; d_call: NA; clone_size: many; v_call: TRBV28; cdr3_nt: TGTGCCAGCAGGGGACTCCTAATCCCCTCAAGTGTCCAGTACTTC; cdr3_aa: CASRGLLIPSSVQYF
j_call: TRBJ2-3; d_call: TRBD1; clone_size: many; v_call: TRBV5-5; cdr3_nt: TGTGCCAGCAGCTTGTGGCGGCCGGGACAGGGAACGGTGAGCACAGATACGCAGTATTTT; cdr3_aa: CASSLWRPGQGTVSTDTQYF
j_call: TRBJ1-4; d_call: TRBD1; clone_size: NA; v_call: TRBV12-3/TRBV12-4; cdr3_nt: TGTGCCAGCAGCGCGATAGGGGGCAAAGGAGAAAAACTGTTTTTT; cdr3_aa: CASSAIGGKGEKLFF
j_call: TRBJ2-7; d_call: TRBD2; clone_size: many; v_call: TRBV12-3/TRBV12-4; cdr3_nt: TGTGCCAGCAGTTCGGGGGGGACGGTGAGGTACGAGCAGTACTTC; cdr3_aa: CASSSGGTVRYEQYF
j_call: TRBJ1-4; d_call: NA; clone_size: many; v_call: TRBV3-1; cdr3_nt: TGTGCCAGCAGCCAAGAGACGGCAGGGAGCCAAAAACTGTTTTTT; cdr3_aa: CASSQETAGSQKLFF
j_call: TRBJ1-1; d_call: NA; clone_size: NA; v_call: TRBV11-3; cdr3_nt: TGTGCCAGCAGCTTAGGGGCAGGGAGGAACACTGAAGCTTTCTTT; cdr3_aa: CASSLGAGRNTEAFF
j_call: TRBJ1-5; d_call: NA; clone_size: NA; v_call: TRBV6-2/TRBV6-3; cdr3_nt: TGTGCCAGCAGTTACCGCCTTGACCGGAGCAATCAGCCCCAGCATTTT; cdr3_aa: CASSYRLDRSNQPQHF
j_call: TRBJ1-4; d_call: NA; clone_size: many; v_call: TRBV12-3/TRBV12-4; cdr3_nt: TGTGCCAGCAGTTCTTATGAAAAACTGTTTTTT; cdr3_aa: CASSSYEKLFF
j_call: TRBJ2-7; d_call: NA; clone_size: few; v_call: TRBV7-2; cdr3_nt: TGTGCCAGCAGCTTCGTCCCAGGGAACGAGCAGTACTTC; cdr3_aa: CASSFVPGNEQYF
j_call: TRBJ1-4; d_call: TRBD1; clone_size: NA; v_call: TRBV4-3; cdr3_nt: TGCGCCAGCAGTTCCGGGACAGGGGATGAAAAACTGTTTTTT; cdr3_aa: CASSSGTGDEKLFF
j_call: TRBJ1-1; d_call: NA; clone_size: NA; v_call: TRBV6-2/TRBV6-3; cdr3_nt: TGTGCCAGCAGTTATTTCGGACAGAACACTGAAGCTTTCTTT; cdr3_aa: CASSYFGQNTEAFF
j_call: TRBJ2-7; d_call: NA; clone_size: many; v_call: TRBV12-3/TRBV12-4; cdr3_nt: TGTGCCAGCAGCCAGAGAGTGGGGACAAGAACCTACGAGCAGTACTTC; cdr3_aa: CASSQRVGTRTYEQYF
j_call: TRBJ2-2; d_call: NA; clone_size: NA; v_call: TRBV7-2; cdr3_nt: TGTGCCAGCAGCTTAAGACAGACCACCGGGGAGCTGTTTTTT; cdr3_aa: CASSLRQTTGELFF
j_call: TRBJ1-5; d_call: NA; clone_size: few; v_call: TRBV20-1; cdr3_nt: TGCAGTGCTACGCGGACCGATTATAGCAATCAGCCCCAGCATTTT; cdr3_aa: CSATRTDYSNQPQHF
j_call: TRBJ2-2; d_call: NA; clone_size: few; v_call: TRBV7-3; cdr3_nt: TGTGCCAGCAGCCTCACCCGGGGCGGGACATTCGAGAACACCGGGGAGCTGTTTTTT; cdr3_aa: CASSLTRGGTFENTGELFF
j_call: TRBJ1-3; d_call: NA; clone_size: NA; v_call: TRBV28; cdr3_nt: TGTGCCAGCAGTTTGACAGTTGGGATCGTGATGACTGGAAACACCATATATTTT; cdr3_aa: CASSLTVGIVMTGNTIYF
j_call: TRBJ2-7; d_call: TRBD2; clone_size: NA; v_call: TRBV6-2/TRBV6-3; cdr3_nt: TGTGCCAGCAGTTACTCGACCGACAAAGCGGGGGCAGCCTACGAGCAGTACTTC; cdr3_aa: CASSYSTDKAGAAYEQYF
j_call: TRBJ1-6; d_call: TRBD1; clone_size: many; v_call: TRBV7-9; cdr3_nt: TGTGCCAGCAGCACTCCGCAGGGGGCCTATAATTCACCCCTCCACTTT; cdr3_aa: CASSTPQGAYNSPLHF
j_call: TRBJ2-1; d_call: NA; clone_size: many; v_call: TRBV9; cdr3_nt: TGTGCCAGCAGCGTTTCATGGTTGGGTGAGCAGTTCTTC; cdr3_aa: CASSVSWLGEQFF
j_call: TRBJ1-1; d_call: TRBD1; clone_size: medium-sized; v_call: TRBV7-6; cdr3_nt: TGTGCCAGCAGCTCGGGACAGGGAAAATATGAAGCTTTCTTT; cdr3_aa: CASSSGQGKYEAFF
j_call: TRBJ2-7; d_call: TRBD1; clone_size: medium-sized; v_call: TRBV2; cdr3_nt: TGTGCCAGCGGGACAGTCTACGAGCAGTACTTC; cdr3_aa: CASGTVYEQYF
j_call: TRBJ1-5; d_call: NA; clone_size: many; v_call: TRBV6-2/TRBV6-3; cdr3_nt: TGTGCCAGCAGTTCGACGACCGTGGACGATAGCAATCAGCCCCAGCATTTT; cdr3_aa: CASSSTTVDDSNQPQHF
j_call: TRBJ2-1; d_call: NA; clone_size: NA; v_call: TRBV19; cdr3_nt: TGTGCCAGTGGGGAGCCAGGGTACAATGAGCAGTTCTTC; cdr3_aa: CASGEPGYNEQFF
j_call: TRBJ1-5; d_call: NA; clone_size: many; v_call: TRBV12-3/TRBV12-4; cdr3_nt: TGTGCCAGCAGTCCCGGGAGGGTTCAGCCCCAGCATTTT; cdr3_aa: CASSPGRVQPQHF
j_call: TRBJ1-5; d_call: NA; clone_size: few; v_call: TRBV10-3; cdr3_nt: TGTGCCATTGGGGGCGCGAGTCAGCCCCAGCATTTT; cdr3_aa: CAIGGASQPQHF
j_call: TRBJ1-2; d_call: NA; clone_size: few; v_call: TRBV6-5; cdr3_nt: TGTGCCAGCAGTCCTACAGGGTTTACTGGCTACACCTTC; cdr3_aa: CASSPTGFTGYTF
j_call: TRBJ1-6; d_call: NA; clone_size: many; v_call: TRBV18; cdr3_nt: TGTGCCAGCTCACCAGGGACCGGGAATTCACCCCTCCACTTT; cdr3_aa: CASSPGTGNSPLHF
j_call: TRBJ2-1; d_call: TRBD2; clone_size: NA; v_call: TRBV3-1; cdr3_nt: TGTGCCAGCAGCTTAGCGGGGTATGCCAATGAGCAGTTCTTC; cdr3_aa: CASSLAGYANEQFF
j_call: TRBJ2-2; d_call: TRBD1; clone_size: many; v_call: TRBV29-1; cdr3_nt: TGCAGCGGGGGGACAGGAAACACCGGGGAGCTGTTTTTT; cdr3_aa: CSGGTGNTGELFF
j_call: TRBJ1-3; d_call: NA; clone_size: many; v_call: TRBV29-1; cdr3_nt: TGCAGCGTTGACGAAGGGTCTGGAAACACCATATATTTT; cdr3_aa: CSVDEGSGNTIYF
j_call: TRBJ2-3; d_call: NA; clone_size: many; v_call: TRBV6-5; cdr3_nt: TGTGCCAGCAGTTCAAGAATTTCACTAGCAGGCGATACGCAGTATTTT; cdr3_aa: CASSSRISLAGDTQYF
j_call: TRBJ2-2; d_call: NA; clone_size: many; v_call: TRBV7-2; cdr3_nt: TGTGCCAGCAGCGGCCCCTACCAGGCCCCCACGAACACCGGGGAGCTGTTTTTT; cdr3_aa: CASSGPYQAPTNTGELFF
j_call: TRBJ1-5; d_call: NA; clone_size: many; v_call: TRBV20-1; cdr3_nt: TGCAGTGCTGCCCCAGGCAATCAGCCCCAGCATTTT; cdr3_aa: CSAAPGNQPQHF
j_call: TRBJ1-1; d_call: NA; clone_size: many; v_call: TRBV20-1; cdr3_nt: TGCAGTGCTAGAGATTTCTCTAGGGGGAACACTGAAGCTTTCTTT; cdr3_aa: CSARDFSRGNTEAFF
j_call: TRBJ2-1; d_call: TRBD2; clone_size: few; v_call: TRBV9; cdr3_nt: TGTGCCAGCAGCGTGGAGCTAGCGGGGTTTACCTACAATGAGCAGTTCTTC; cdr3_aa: CASSVELAGFTYNEQFF
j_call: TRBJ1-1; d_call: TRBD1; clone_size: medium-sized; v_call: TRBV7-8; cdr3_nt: TGTGCCAGCAGCAAGACAGGGGCCGCCCCCTTGAACACTGAAGCTTTCTTT; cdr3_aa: CASSKTGAAPLNTEAFF
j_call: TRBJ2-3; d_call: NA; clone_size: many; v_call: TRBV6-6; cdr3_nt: TGTGCCAGCAGTTACTCGGGGGTCACAGATACGCAGTATTTT; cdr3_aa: CASSYSGVTDTQYF
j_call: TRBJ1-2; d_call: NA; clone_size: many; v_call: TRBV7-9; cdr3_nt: TGTGCCAGCAGCTCCTCGGGCCCGGAGGGCTACACCTTC; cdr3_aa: CASSSSGPEGYTF
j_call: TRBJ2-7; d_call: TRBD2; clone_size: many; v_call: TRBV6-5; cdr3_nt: TGTGCCAGCAGAAGAGCCGGGACTAGCGGGCGCTACGAGCAGTACTTC; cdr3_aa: CASRRAGTSGRYEQYF
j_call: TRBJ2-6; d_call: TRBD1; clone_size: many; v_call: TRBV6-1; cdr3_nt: TGTGCCAGCAGTGAAGGGGACAGAGTTTTCTCTGGGGCCAACGTCCTGACTTTC; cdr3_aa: CASSEGDRVFSGANVLTF
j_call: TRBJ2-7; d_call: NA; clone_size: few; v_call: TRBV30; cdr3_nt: TGTGCCTGGATGAGGGAGCAGTACTTC; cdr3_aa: CAWMREQYF
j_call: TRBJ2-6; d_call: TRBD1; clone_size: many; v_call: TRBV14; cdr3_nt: TGTGCCAGCAGCCAAGATGCAGGACAGGATTACTCTGGGGCCAACGTCCTGACTTTC; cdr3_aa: CASSQDAGQDYSGANVLTF
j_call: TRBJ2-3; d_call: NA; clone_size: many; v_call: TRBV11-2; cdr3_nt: TGTGCCAGCAGCTTCAAGGGGGACGGCACAGATACGCAGTATTTT; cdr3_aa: CASSFKGDGTDTQYF
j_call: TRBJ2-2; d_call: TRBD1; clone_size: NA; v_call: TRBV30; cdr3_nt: TGTGCCGGAGGACAGGGGATCGGGGAGCTGTTTTTT; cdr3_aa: CAGGQGIGELFF
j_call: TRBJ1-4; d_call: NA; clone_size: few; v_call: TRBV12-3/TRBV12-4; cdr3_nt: TGTGCCAGCAGCCTCACAGGCAAAATTGAAAAACTGTTTTTT; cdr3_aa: CASSLTGKIEKLFF
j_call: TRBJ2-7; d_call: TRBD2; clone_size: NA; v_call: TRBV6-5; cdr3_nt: TGTGCCAGCAGTCCAGGGCCTAGCGGGTCCTACGAGCAGTACTTC; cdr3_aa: CASSPGPSGSYEQYF
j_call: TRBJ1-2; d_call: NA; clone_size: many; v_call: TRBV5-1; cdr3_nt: TGCGCCAGCCGAAGGGACGGCGAGGACTATGGCTACACCTTC; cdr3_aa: CASRRDGEDYGYTF